What follows describes a single T cell receptor (delta chain). This is likely an artifact of a read error, given a far larger clone one base away. Additional DNA sequences in this sample encode the identical CDR3. This CDR3 has 23 amino acids. In germline, CDR1 is TSWWSYY, CDR2 QGS. This record comes from a study of γδ T cells in repeated Plasmodium falciparum infection. TCRdb re-called clones from the multiplex PCR reads using CATT. The sample carries approximately 53,000 delta-chain clones, approximately 1.5% recorded once. Bulk repertoires came from Vgamma9/Vdelta2+ or Vdelta2-negative gammadelta T cells flow-sorted from PBMC.

This clonotype was sampled from a pool of human donors (malaria-infected and uninfected, not separated). The sample taken for sequencing was gamma-delta T cells from blood. The gene calls are TRDV1 and TRDJ1; 8 bases fit TRDD3. In the absence of a J gene in TCRdb, the DNA was matched to germline to assign it here. The CDR3: CALGELFSKDRMGDPPYTDKLIF. The CDR3 DNA sequence: TGTGCTCTGGGGGAACTATTTTCTAAGGATCGGATGGGGGATCCGCCTTACACCGATAAACTCATCTTT.